Listed here are 21 T cell receptor beta chains from one sample, sequenced in a study of OX40 agonist ivuxolimab in advanced cancers. Library preparation employed the immunoSEQ multiplex PCR assay. As stored in TCRdb, this immuneACCESS dataset retains in-frame rearrangements with V and J assigned. A fraction of the clones does not appear; measured against another copy, unresolved V genes explain less than half of the discrepancy, and the remainder lacks a known reason. This sample lists roughly 89,000 clones; 70% to 90% were detected once. 6.5% of the sample is in the top ten clones. The sample was CD4+ or CD8+ T cells sorted from blood, taken in a trial of the OX40 agonist ivuxolimab. All receptors derive from an adult with an advanced solid tumor such as melanoma, head and neck, liver or kidney cancer.

The chain couples TRBV7-9 to TRBJ2-1; no definite D call. CDR1 SEHNR and CDR2 FQNEAQ come from the germline V gene (reference sequence). CDR3 size: 16 residues. V was cut by 7 bases and J by 3 bases, with 19 bases left in between. CDR3 DNA: TGTGCCAGCATCGATGTTCGGGTCAGGAGCTACAATGAGCAGTTCTTC. It yields the protein CASIDVRVRSYNEQFF.

The chain has TRBV27 and TRBJ1-2, with D uncertain. This CDR3 is 13 amino acids long. Trimming pared 6 bases from V and 5 bases from J, leaving 13 bases between. Germline CDR1 is MNHEY and CDR2 is SMNVEV (reference sequence). Here the CDR3 reads CASSRGLPYGYTF. In DNA form, the CDR3 reads TGTGCCAGCAGCCGCGGACTCCCATATGGCTACACCTTC.

The rearrangement joins TRBV2 to TRBJ1-5, with no clear D. This CDR3 region has 16 residues. Germline V gene data show CDR1 as SNHLY and CDR2 as FYNNEI. V lost 4 bases, J lost 3 bases, and 16 bases lay in between. The CDR3 here is CASSGAGRGVNQPQHF. The CDR3 DNA follows: TGTGCCAGCAGTGGGGCCGGTCGTGGGGTCAATCAGCCCCAGCATTTT.

V gene TRBV19 combines with J gene TRBJ2-4; 10 bases match TRBD2. This CDR3 has 18 residues. Trimming took 4 bases from V and 1 from J; bases not matched to a gene: 10. CDR1 and CDR2 (germline): LNHDA, SQIVND (reference sequence). The CDR3 DNA sequence: TGTGCCAGTAGTAGAGTACTAGCGGGGAATGGGGCCAAAAACATTCAGTACTTC. This sequence encodes CASSRVLAGNGAKNIQYF.

The V gene is TRBV30, the J gene TRBJ2-7, with 8 bases matching TRBD2. This CDR3 contains 14 residues. Per the germline V gene, CDR1 is GTSNPN and CDR2 is SVGIG (reference sequence). The junction had 5 bases not matched to a gene; V was cut back by 2 bases and J by 2 bases. In DNA, the CDR3 is TGTGCCTGGAGTAGGCGGGGGGCCACCTACGAGCAGTACTTC. It translates to CAWSRRGATYEQYF.

The rearrangement joins TRBV2 to TRBJ1-3; TRBD1 matches at 8 bases. The trim removed 6 bases at V and 4 bases at J, leaving 8 bases unmatched. CDR3 length: 15 residues. Germline CDR1 is SNHLY and CDR2 is FYNNEI. CDR3: CASRTGQGEGNTIYF. CDR3 DNA: TGTGCCAGCAGAACCGGACAGGGCGAAGGAAACACCATATATTTT.

The chain combines TRBV7-2 with TRBJ1-4; 8 bases align to TRBD1. CDR3 length: 14 residues. Germline V gives CDR1 SGHTA, CDR2 FQGNSA. After removal of 1 base from V and 12 bases from J, the junction contained 7 bases not matched to a gene. DNA for the CDR3: TGTGCCAGCAGCTTAGAGACAGGGGATCTGGAACTGTTTTTT. Its translation is CASSLETGDLELFF.

The chain has TRBV9 and TRBJ2-3; 9 nucleotides align to TRBD1. This CDR3 has 15 residues. Germline CDR1 and CDR2: SGDLS and YYNGEE. With V trimmed by 0 bases and J by 5 bases, 4 bases remained unmatched. CDR3 sequence: CASSVEGQGLDTQYF. The CDR3 coding sequence is TGTGCCAGCAGCGTAGAGGGACAGGGCCTAGATACGCAGTATTTT.

This clone was seen just once. The chain carries TRBV11-2 and TRBJ2-7; 9 bases agree with TRBD2. Unmatched junction bases numbered 3, after V lost 1 base and J lost 2 bases. CDR3 length: 15 amino acids. From germline, CDR1 is SGHAT and CDR2 FQNNGV. The CDR3 loop reads CASSLGREGTYEQYF. The CDR3 region has the DNA TGTGCCAGCAGCTTAGGGCGGGAGGGCACCTACGAGCAGTACTTC.

This clone was seen a handful of times. The chain joins TRBV27 to TRBJ2-7, with D perhaps matching TRBD1 (5 bases). The CDR3 has 15 residues. Germline V gene lookup returns CDR1 MNHEY and CDR2 SMNVEV (reference sequence). Trimming cost V 4 bases and J 0 bases, with 13 bases left between them. CDR3 protein: CASSSGRAISYEQYF. The DNA for the CDR3 is TGTGCCAGCAGTTCGGGCAGGGCAATCTCCTACGAGCAGTACTTC.

The chain combines TRBV5-8 with TRBJ2-7; TRBD2 matches 11 bases. V shed 1 base and J 7 bases; nucleotides not matched to a gene: 10. Per the germline V gene, CDR1 is SGHTS and CDR2 is YDEGEE. The CDR3 length is 16 residues. CDR3 protein: CASSLNSGGARYEQYF. The CDR3, as DNA: TGTGCCAGCAGCTTGAATAGCGGGGGGGCTCGGTATGAGCAGTACTTC. The full variable domain, rest sourced from reference TRBV5-8 and TRBJ2-7, is EAGVTQSPTHLIKTRGQQATLRCSPISGHTSVYWYQQALGLGLQFLLWYDEGEERNRGNFPPRFSGRQFPNYSSELNVNALELEDSALYLCASSLNSGGARYEQYFGPGTRLTVT.

The V and J genes are TRBV7-9 and TRBJ2-7; TRBD2 is a possible D gene (6 bases). In germline, CDR1 is SEHNR, CDR2 FQNEAQ (reference sequence). Trimming left V 6 bases short and J 2 bases short, with 14 bases between. The CDR3 consists of 14 residues. Here the CDR3 reads CASSRVRETYEQYF. DNA of the CDR3: TGTGCCAGCAGTCGGGTCCGGGAGACCTACGAGCAGTACTTC.

This chain joins TRBV2 and TRBJ1-1; 7 bases are a match to TRBD1. Looked up from germline, CDR1 is SNHLY and CDR2 is FYNNEI. This CDR3 has 15 amino acids. The J segment lost 0 bases and the V segment lost 5 bases, leaving 6 bases of the junction unmatched. The CDR3 loop reads CASSNDRVVNTEAFF. The CDR3 bases are TGTGCCAGCAGTAATGACAGGGTAGTGAACACTGAAGCTTTCTTT.

The chain is built from TRBV5-6 and TRBJ2-3, with 9 nucleotides matching TRBD2. This CDR3 has 15 amino acids. The germline V gene encodes CDR1 SGHDT and CDR2 YYEEEE. Trimming removed 3 bases from V and 5 bases from J; junction bases left unmatched: 7. Here the CDR3 reads CASSSSGMARDTQYF. The CDR3, as DNA: TGTGCCAGCAGCTCTAGCGGGATGGCTAGAGATACGCAGTATTTT.

This CDR3 is CASSLVFSNSPLHF. The CDR3 DNA reads as TGTGCCAGCAGCCTCGTCTTTTCCAATTCACCCCTCCACTTT. The chain carries TRBV7-9 and TRBJ1-6; D is undetermined. Germline V gives CDR1 SEHNR, CDR2 FQNEAQ (reference sequence). V gave up 5 bases and J gave up 7 bases, with 12 bases separating them. The CDR3 has 14 amino acids.

The chain carries TRBV7-9 and TRBJ1-2; D gene ambiguous. Germline CDR1 reads SEHNR; CDR2 reads FQNEAQ (reference sequence). This CDR3 has 13 amino acids. V dropped 3 bases and J dropped 14 bases, with 19 bases sitting between them. In DNA form, the CDR3 reads TGTGCCAGCAGCTTCGCTTCCGACCCCGGAGGGACCTTC. Translating gives CASSFASDPGGTF.

The rearrangement uses TRBV7-3 and TRBJ1-2; D is possibly TRBD1 (5 bases). Germline V gives CDR1 SGHTA, CDR2 FQGTGA. This CDR3 has 13 residues. With 2 bases removed from V and 6 bases from J, the gap between germline ends came to 10 bases. This chain's CDR3 is CASSLREGDGYTF. CDR3 coding DNA: TGTGCCAGCAGCTTACGGGAAGGGGATGGCTACACCTTC.

V usage is TRBV6-1 and J usage is TRBJ1-1; 8 nucleotides match TRBD1. Germline-derived CDR1 and CDR2 are MNHNS and SASEGT. The ends lost 6 bases at V and 11 bases at J; junction bases unmatched: 11. The CDR3 sequence is 13 residues long. The DNA of the CDR3 is TGTGCCAGCAGACCGGGACAGGCTGCCAGTGCTTTCTTT. As protein: CASRPGQAASAFF.

This chain links TRBV30 with TRBJ2-3; 8 positions agree with TRBD1. V lost 2 bases, J lost 6 bases, and 7 bases stayed unmatched. This CDR3 comprises 14 residues. Germline V lookup: CDR1 GTSNPN, CDR2 SVGIG (reference sequence). The CDR3 loop reads CAWSFGQGWDTQYF. Here the CDR3 DNA reads TGTGCCTGGAGTTTTGGACAGGGATGGGATACGCAGTATTTT.

The chain couples TRBV27 to TRBJ1-1, with D unresolved. There are 13 residues in the CDR3. The V end was cut by 8 bases, the J end by 0 bases, with 10 bases between. In germline, CDR1 is MNHEY, CDR2 SMNVEV (reference sequence). This chain's CDR3 is CASGLGVNTEAFF. CDR3 in DNA: TGTGCCAGCGGCCTCGGGGTGAACACTGAAGCTTTCTTT.

J is TRBJ1-3 and V is TRBV5-1, with a tentative D call TRBD1 (5 bases). The CDR3 covers 14 residues. Trimming took 2 bases from V and 6 from J, leaving 12 bases between them. From germline, CDR1 is SGHRS and CDR2 YFSETQ. This CDR3 is CASSLSDKVNTIYF. The CDR3 nucleotides are TGCGCCAGCAGCTTATCGGACAAAGTAAACACCATATATTTT. Drawing the rest from reference TRBV5-1 and TRBJ1-3, the complete variable domain is KAGVTQTPRYLIKTRGQQVTLSCSPISGHRSVSWYQQTPGQGLQFLFEYFSETQRNKGNFPGRFSGRQFSNSRSEMNVSTLELGDSALYLCASSLSDKVNTIYFGEGSWLTVV.